Presented here are 2 T cell receptor beta chains from one specimen sequenced in a study of T cells in localized non-small cell lung cancer. The table came from immunoSEQ multiplex PCR; TCRdb's copy has only in-frame clones and leaves some out. The table lists tens of thousands of clones, 70% to 85% of them singletons. The sequencing used peripheral blood, collected before any cancer treatment. Source of these receptors: an older female donor with stage I lung adenocarcinoma.

The chain couples TRBV10-2 to TRBJ2-1, with D unresolved. V lost 5 bases and J 6 bases, leaving 14 bases between the germline ends. Germline-derived CDR1 and CDR2 are WSHSY and SAAADI. This CDR3 has 14 residues. The CDR3 coding sequence is TGCGCCAGCAGTCCGGTAGCCCTGGGCAATGAGCAGTTCTTC. Its translation is CASSPVALGNEQFF.

This clone was observed once. The chain joins TRBV7-2 to TRBJ2-7; tentative D call: TRBD2 (6 bases). V shed 5 bases and J shed 3 bases, with 11 bases lying between them. The CDR3 sequence is 13 residues long. Per the germline V gene, CDR1 is SGHTA and CDR2 is FQGNSA. As DNA, the CDR3 is TGTGCCAGCAGCCCTGGAGGGGACTACGAGCAGTACTTC. Translated: CASSPGGDYEQYF.